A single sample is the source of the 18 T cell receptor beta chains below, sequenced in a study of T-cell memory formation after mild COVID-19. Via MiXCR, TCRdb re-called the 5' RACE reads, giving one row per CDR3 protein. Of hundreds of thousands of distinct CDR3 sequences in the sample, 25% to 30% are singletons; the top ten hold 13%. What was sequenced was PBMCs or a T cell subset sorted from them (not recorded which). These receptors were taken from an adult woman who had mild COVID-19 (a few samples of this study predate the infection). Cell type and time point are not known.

CDR3 DNA: TGCAGTGCTAGAACAGGGGGTCTTTTGAGTTCACCCCTCCACTTT. This codes for CSARTGGLLSSPLHF. The rearrangement uses TRBV20-1 and TRBJ1-6, with 8 bases matching TRBD1. This CDR3 spans 15 amino acids. The germline gives CDR1 DFQATT, CDR2 SNEGSKA (reference sequence). V trimming: 2 bases; J trimming: 9 bases; junction bases outside the gene matches: 9.

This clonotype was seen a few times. This CDR3 is CAAGTQYF. The DNA for the CDR3 is TGTGCCGCTGGTACACAGTACTTC. The V and J genes are TRBV6-6 and TRBJ2-5; D remains ambiguous. Germline V gene lookup returns CDR1 MNHNY and CDR2 SVGAGI (reference sequence). The CDR3 loop spans 8 amino acids. V lost 11 bases to trimming and J lost 11 bases, with 9 bases between them.

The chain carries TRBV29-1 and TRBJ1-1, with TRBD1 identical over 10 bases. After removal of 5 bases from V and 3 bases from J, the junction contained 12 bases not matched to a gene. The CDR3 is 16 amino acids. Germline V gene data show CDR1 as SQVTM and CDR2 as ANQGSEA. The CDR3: CSVYGGTGVVDTEAFF. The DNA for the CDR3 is TGCAGCGTTTATGGGGGGACAGGGGTGGTGGACACTGAAGCTTTCTTT.

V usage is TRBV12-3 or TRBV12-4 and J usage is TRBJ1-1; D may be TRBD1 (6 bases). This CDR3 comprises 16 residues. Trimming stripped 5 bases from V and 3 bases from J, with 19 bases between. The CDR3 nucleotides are TGTGCCAGCAGTCCACCGGTAGGGGGAGGGGACACTGAAGCTTTCTTT. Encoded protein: CASSPPVGGGDTEAFF.

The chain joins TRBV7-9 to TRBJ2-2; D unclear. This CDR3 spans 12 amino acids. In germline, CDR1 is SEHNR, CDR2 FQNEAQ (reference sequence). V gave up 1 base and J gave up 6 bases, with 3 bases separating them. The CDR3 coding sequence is TGTGCCAGCAGCTTAGAGCCCGGGGAGCTGTTTTTT. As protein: CASSLEPGELFF.

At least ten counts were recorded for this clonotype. The CDR3 sequence is CASSDSLAGAKVYF. The CDR3 bases are TGTGCCAGCAGTGACTCACTAGCGGGAGCAAAAGTGTATTTT. This chain connects TRBV6-4 to TRBJ2-3; TRBD2 aligns across 11 bases. J was trimmed by 14 bases and V by 0 bases; bases with no gene match: 7. Germline CDR1 reads MRHNA; CDR2 reads SNTAGT. This CDR3 has 14 residues.

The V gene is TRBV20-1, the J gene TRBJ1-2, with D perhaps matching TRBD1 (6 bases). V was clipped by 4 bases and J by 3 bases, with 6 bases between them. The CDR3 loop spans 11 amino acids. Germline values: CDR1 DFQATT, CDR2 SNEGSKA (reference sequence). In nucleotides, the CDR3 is TGCAGTGCTAACAGGGACTATGGCTACACCTTC. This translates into CSANRDYGYTF.

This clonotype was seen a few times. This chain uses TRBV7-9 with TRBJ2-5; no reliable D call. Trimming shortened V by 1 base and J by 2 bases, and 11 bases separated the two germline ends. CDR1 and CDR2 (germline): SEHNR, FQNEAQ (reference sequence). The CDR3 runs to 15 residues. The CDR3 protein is CASSLVGSRQETQYF. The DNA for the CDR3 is TGTGCCAGCAGCTTAGTGGGGTCTAGACAAGAGACCCAGTACTTC.

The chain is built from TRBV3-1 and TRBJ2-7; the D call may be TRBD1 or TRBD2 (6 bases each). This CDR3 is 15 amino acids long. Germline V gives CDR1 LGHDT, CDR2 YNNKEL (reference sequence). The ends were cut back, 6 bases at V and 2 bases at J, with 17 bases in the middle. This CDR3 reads CASSPGGGRTYEQYF. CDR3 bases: TGTGCCAGCAGTCCCGGAGGGGGGCGGACCTACGAGCAGTACTTC.

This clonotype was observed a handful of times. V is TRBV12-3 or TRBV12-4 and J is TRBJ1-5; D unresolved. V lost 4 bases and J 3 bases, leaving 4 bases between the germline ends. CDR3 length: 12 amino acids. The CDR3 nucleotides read TGTGCCAGCAGTTCTAACAATCAGCCCCAGCATTTT. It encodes CASSSNNQPQHF.

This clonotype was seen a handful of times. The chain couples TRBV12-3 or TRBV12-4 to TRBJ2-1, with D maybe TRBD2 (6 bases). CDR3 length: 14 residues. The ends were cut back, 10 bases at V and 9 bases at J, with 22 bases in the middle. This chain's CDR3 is CATFAERRGSEQFF. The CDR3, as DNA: TGTGCCACCTTTGCAGAGCGGAGGGGAAGTGAGCAGTTCTTC.

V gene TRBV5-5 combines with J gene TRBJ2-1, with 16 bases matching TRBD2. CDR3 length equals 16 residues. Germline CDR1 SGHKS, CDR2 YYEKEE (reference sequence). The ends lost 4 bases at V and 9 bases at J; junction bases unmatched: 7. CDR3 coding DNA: TGTGCCAGCAGCCCGGGACTAGCGGGGGGGCCAGTTGAGCAGTTCTTC. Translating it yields CASSPGLAGGPVEQFF.

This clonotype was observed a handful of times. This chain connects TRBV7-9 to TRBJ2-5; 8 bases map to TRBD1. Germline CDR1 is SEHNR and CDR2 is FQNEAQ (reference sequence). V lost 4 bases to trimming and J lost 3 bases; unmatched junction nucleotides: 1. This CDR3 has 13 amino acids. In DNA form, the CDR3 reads TGTGCCAGCAGCTCGACAGGGGAAGAGACCCAGTACTTC. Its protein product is CASSSTGEETQYF.

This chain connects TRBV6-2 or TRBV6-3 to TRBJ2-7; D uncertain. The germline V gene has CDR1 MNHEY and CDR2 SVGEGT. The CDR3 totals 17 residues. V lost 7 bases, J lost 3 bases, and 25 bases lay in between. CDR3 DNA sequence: TGTGCCAGCACTCAAACGACCCTCAGTGTTACGATCTACGAGCAGTACTTC. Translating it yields CASTQTTLSVTIYEQYF.

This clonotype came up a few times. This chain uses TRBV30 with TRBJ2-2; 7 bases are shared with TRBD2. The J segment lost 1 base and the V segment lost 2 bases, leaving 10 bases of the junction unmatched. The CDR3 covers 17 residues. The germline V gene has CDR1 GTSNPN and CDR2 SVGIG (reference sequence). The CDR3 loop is CAWSHFLGGGNTGELFF. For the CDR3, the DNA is TGTGCCTGGAGTCACTTCCTAGGCGGGGGGAACACCGGGGAGCTGTTTTTT.

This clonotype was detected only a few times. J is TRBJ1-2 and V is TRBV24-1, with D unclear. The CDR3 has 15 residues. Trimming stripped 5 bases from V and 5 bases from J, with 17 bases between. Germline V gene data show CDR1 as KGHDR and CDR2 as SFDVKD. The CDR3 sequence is CATSAGSRGPYGYTF. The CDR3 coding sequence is TGTGCCACCAGTGCGGGCTCCAGAGGGCCATATGGCTACACCTTC.

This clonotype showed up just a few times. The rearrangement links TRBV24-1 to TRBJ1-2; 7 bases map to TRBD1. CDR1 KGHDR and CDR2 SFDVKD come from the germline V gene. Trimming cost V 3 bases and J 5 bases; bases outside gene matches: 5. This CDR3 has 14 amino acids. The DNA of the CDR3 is TGTGCCACCAGTGATAACAGGGGAATATATGGCTACACCTTC. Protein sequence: CATSDNRGIYGYTF.

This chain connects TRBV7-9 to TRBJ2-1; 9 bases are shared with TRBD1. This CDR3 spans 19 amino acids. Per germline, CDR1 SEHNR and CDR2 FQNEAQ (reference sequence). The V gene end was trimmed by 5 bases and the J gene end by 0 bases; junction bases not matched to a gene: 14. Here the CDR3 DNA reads TGTGCCAGCAGCCCGCCCCCGGATGGACAGGGGAGCTCCTACAATGAGCAGTTCTTC. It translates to CASSPPPDGQGSSYNEQFF.